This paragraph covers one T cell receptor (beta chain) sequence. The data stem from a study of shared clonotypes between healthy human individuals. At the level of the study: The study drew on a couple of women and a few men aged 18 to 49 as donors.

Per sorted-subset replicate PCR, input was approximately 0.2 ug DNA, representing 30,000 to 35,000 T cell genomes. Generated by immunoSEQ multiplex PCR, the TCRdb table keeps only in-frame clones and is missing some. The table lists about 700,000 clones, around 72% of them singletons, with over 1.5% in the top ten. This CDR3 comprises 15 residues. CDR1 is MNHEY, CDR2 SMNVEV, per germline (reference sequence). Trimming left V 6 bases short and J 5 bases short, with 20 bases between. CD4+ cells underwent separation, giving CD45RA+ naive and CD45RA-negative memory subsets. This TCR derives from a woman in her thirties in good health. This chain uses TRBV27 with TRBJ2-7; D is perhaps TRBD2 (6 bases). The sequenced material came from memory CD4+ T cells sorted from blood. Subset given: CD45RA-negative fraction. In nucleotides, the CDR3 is TGTGCCAGCAGCTCCCTCGGGGGAATGGTGAACGAGCAGTACTTC. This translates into CASSSLGGMVNEQYF.